The 18 T cell receptor beta chains in this list originate from one sample, sequenced in a study of T cell changes during pregnancy in multiple sclerosis. Only in-frame clones appear in the TCRdb table, and some are missing; sequencing was by immunoSEQ multiplex PCR. The sample lists approximately 50,000 clones, 90% to 95% occurring once. Sequencing was performed on CD4+ T cells from peripheral blood mononuclear cells, taken after pregnancy. The receptors derive from a female donor with multiple sclerosis, enrolled in a pregnancy study.

About this clone itself: At the DNA level, this CDR3 is encoded by other sequences in the same sample as well. This sequence joins TRBV28 and TRBJ2-7; possibly TRBD2 for D (6 bases). Germline CDR1 reads MDHEN; CDR2 reads SYDVKM. Trimming removed 3 bases at V and 0 bases at J, with 9 bases between. The CDR3 sequence is 14 residues long. Here the CDR3 reads CASSLGGSSYEQYF. CDR3 in DNA: TGTGCCAGCAGTTTGGGGGGAAGCTCCTACGAGCAGTACTTC. Based on the CDR3 plus reference TRBV28 and TRBJ2-7, the full variable domain is DVKVTQSSRYLVKRTGEKVFLECVQDMDHENMFWYRQDPGLGLRLIYFSYDVKMKEKGDIPEGYSVSREKKERFSLILESASTNQTSMYLCASSLGGSSYEQYFGPGTRLTVT.

The chain carries TRBV5-4 and TRBJ1-3; D uncertain. V was trimmed by 4 bases and J by 0 bases, leaving 11 bases between them. CDR3 size: 15 residues. From germline, CDR1 is SGHNT and CDR2 YYREEE (reference sequence). CDR3 nucleotide sequence: TGTGCCAGCAGCCCCGGACTTTCCTCTGGAAACACCATATATTTT. It encodes CASSPGLSSGNTIYF.

This chain uses TRBV19 with TRBJ1-1; 8 nucleotides agree with TRBD1. CDR3 length equals 15 residues. The germline V gene has CDR1 LNHDA and CDR2 SQIVND (reference sequence). The V segment lost 5 bases and the J segment 1 base; nucleotides outside the gene matches: 6. The CDR3 DNA sequence: TGTGCCAGTAGTCTTCCCGGGACAGGGAACACTGAAGCTTTCTTT. It yields the protein CASSLPGTGNTEAFF.

The rearrangement uses TRBV28 and TRBJ2-3; 7 nucleotides line up with TRBD2. Germline CDR1 reads MDHEN; CDR2 reads SYDVKM. J lost 5 bases, V lost 5 bases, and 7 bases had no gene match. The CDR3 sequence is 14 residues long. The CDR3 here is CASSGGREGDTQYF. The CDR3 region has the DNA TGTGCCAGCAGTGGCGGGAGAGAAGGAGATACGCAGTATTTT.

The chain has TRBV27 and TRBJ2-7; TRBD2 matches 13 bases. Per the germline V gene, CDR1 is MNHEY and CDR2 is SMNVEV (reference sequence). The CDR3 is 16 residues long. J gave up 2 bases and V 4 bases, and 5 bases lay outside the gene matches. CDR3 nucleotides: TGTGCCAGCAGTTCACCACTAGCGGGAGGGCCCTACGAGCAGTACTTC. It translates to CASSSPLAGGPYEQYF.

This chain links TRBV19 with TRBJ1-5, with D maybe TRBD1 (5 bases). Germline V gene lookup returns CDR1 LNHDA and CDR2 SQIVND (reference sequence). V lost 5 bases to trimming and J lost 6 bases, with 17 bases between them. The CDR3 spans 15 residues. The CDR3 here is CASSLGPAGIQPQHF. CDR3 in DNA: TGTGCCAGTAGTTTAGGACCAGCAGGGATTCAGCCCCAGCATTTT. The full variable domain, with the rest looked up from reference TRBV19 and TRBJ1-5, is DGGITQSPKYLFRKEGQNVTLSCEQNLNHDAMYWYRQDPGQGLRLIYYSQIVNDFQKGDIAEGYSVSREKKESFPLTVTSAQKNPTAFYLCASSLGPAGIQPQHFGDGTRLSIL.

The chain combines TRBV30 with TRBJ2-3, with 12 bases identical to TRBD2. Germline values: CDR1 GTSNPN, CDR2 SVGIG (reference sequence). The CDR3 is 14 amino acids. V lost 5 bases, J lost 6 bases, and 6 bases stayed unmatched. The CDR3 nucleotides read TGTGCCTGGTCGACTAGCGGGGGCTCCGATACGCAGTATTTT. Translation: CAWSTSGGSDTQYF.

The J gene is TRBJ2-7, the V gene TRBV27, with 10 bases aligning to TRBD2. Germline assignment: CDR1 MNHEY and CDR2 SMNVEV (reference sequence). This CDR3 comprises 14 residues. Trimming cost V 5 bases and J 6 bases; bases outside gene matches: 7. The CDR3 sequence: CASSATSGTSEQYF. CDR3 coding DNA: TGTGCCAGCAGTGCTACTAGCGGGACAAGCGAGCAGTACTTC.

The chain recombines TRBV7-2 with TRBJ2-2; 9 bases match TRBD1. Germline V CDR1 and CDR2: SGHTA, FQGNSA. V lost 2 bases, J lost 7 bases, and 5 bases stayed unmatched. The CDR3 has 15 amino acids. CDR3 sequence (DNA): TGTGCCAGCAGCTTAAGACAGGGGGTTGTCGGGGAGCTGTTTTTT. It is translated as CASSLRQGVVGELFF.

The rearrangement uses TRBV19 and TRBJ2-7; D is perhaps TRBD1 (6 bases). Trimming took off 5 bases at V and 1 base at J, with 9 bases between the two ends. CDR1 and CDR2 from the germline V gene are LNHDA and SQIVND (reference sequence). The CDR3 sequence is 13 residues long. This CDR3 is CASSGDRSYEQYF. The CDR3 nucleotides are TGTGCCAGTAGTGGAGACAGGTCCTACGAGCAGTACTTC.

The rearrangement links TRBV19 to TRBJ2-7; no reliable D call. The V and J ends lost 1 base and 6 bases respectively, with 13 bases between them. The CDR3 extends over 14 amino acids. Germline V lookup: CDR1 LNHDA, CDR2 SQIVND (reference sequence). CDR3 sequence (DNA): TGTGCCAGTAGTATAGCGAGAACCCCGGGCGAGCAGTACTTC. Its translation is CASSIARTPGEQYF.

This sequence joins TRBV14 and TRBJ2-5; 7 nucleotides match TRBD1. The ends lost 2 bases at V and 11 bases at J; junction bases unmatched: 11. Germline V lookup: CDR1 SGHDN, CDR2 FVKESK. The CDR3 is 14 amino acids. The CDR3 loop reads CASSQRSTGVRQYF. CDR3 bases: TGTGCCAGCAGCCAAAGATCCACAGGGGTGCGGCAGTACTTC.

The genes are TRBV27 and TRBJ1-1, with TRBD1 matching 7 bases. Germline lookup yields CDR1 MNHEY and CDR2 SMNVEV (reference sequence). Unmatched junction bases numbered 21, after V lost 4 bases and J lost 10 bases. The CDR3 is made up of 17 amino acids. The CDR3 DNA is TGTGCCAGCAGTTCGGAGCCGGGGTGGGGACAGTGGGGAGGAGCTTTCTTT. It translates to CASSSEPGWGQWGGAFF.

This rearrangement joins TRBV5-5 to TRBJ2-7, with D perhaps TRBD1 (6 bases). Germline loops: CDR1 SGHKS, CDR2 YYEKEE (reference sequence). This CDR3 is 15 amino acids long. V lost 5 bases and J lost 4, with 19 bases in between. In DNA, the CDR3 is TGTGCCAGCAGAGTTTCCCCAGGGGTTCAGTACGAGCAGTACTTC. Amino acid sequence: CASRVSPGVQYEQYF.

CDR3 amino acids: CASSSLAGSGGTGELFF. The CDR3 DNA reads as TGTGCCAGCAGCTCACTAGCGGGATCTGGTGGCACCGGGGAGCTGTTTTTT. The V call is TRBV7-2, the J call TRBJ2-2, with 10 positions matching TRBD2. From germline, CDR1 is SGHTA and CDR2 FQGNSA. Trimming at V came to 4 bases and at J to 4 bases, leaving 9 bases not matched to a gene. The CDR3 runs 17 residues.

The chain recombines TRBV30 with TRBJ2-4, with TRBD1 matching 11 bases. Germline V CDR1 and CDR2: GTSNPN, SVGIG (reference sequence). The junction had 7 bases not matched to a gene; V was cut back by 0 bases and J by 3 bases. The CDR3 extends over 17 amino acids. CDR3 loop: CAWSVGDRGRFKNIQYF. Written as DNA, the CDR3 is TGTGCCTGGAGTGTAGGGGACAGGGGGAGGTTCAAAAACATTCAGTACTTC.

The gene calls are TRBV4-3 and TRBJ2-1, with D maybe TRBD2 (5 bases). Per the germline V gene, CDR1 is LGHNA and CDR2 is YSLEER. The CDR3 sequence is 15 residues long. The ends were cut back, 4 bases at V and 8 bases at J, with 18 bases in the middle. The CDR3 region has the DNA TGCGCCAGCAGCCGTTACGGACTGGTCGGGGATGAGCAGTTCTTC. This encodes CASSRYGLVGDEQFF.

The chain carries TRBV4-2 and TRBJ2-3, with D possibly being TRBD2 (5 bases). V lost 5 bases to trimming and J lost 0 bases, with 12 bases between them. Germline values: CDR1 LGHNA, CDR2 YNFKEQ. The CDR3 has 15 amino acids. CDR3 sequence reads: CASSLDSGSTDTQYF. CDR3 DNA: TGTGCCAGCAGCTTGGACTCCGGTAGCACAGATACGCAGTATTTT.